This T cell receptor beta chain was observed in a study of blood T cell repertoires in COVID-19. Overall study context: Researchers got acute and convalescent COVID-19 samples from the United States, Italy and Spain. Nucleic acid was either cDNA or gDNA, and it came from T cells, B-cell-depleted T cells, or PBMCs.

J was trimmed by 3 bases and V by 4 bases; bases with no gene match: 12. The germline gives CDR1 SGHTA, CDR2 FQGNSA. This CDR3 comprises 17 residues. Assay: immunoSEQ multiplex PCR; the TCRdb copy retains only in-frame clones and omits some. The sample records hundreds of thousands of clones, 75% to 90% being singletons. Sequenced: peripheral blood. This chain connects TRBV7-2 to TRBJ1-5; the match to TRBD1 covers 7 bases. The TCR was taken from an older woman with active or convalescent COVID-19. The CDR3 here is CASSSPPRDSTNQPQHF. CDR3 sequence (DNA): TGTGCCAGCAGCTCGCCTCCGAGGGACAGCACCAATCAGCCCCAGCATTTT.